A single sample gave rise to the 29 T cell receptor beta chains below, sequenced in a study of blood T cell repertoires in COVID-19. Profiled with immunoSEQ multiplex PCR; TCRdb holds only in-frame clones, not every one. Among over 70,000 clones listed, 75% to 90% were seen once. The sample consisted of peripheral blood. The receptor set was obtained from a woman aged 65 to 85 with acute or convalescent COVID-19.

The chain links TRBV6-5 to TRBJ1-6, with D possibly being TRBD1 (5 bases). In germline, CDR1 is MNHEY, CDR2 SVGAGI. The CDR3 contains 15 residues. The V end lost 1 base, the J end lost 9 bases, and 13 bases lay between the germline ends. This CDR3 is CASSYLRSGGSPLHF. The CDR3 DNA reads TGTGCCAGCAGTTACTTGAGGTCGGGGGGTTCACCCCTCCACTTT.

V gene TRBV19 combines with J gene TRBJ2-7; possible D gene TRBD2, 6 bases. The germline V and J ends were trimmed by 6 bases and 3 bases, with 21 bases remaining between them. Germline lookup yields CDR1 LNHDA and CDR2 SQIVND (reference sequence). The CDR3 covers 16 residues. CDR3 bases: TGTGCCAGTAGAGGCCGGAGTAAGGGAGGAGGCTACGAGCAGTACTTC. Translation gives CASRGRSKGGGYEQYF.

This clone has only one observation. The rearrangement uses TRBV6-5 and TRBJ2-5, with 8 bases aligning to TRBD2. The CDR3 extends over 15 amino acids. V gave up 5 bases and J gave up 6 bases; unmatched junction bases: 11. Germline values: CDR1 MNHEY, CDR2 SVGAGI. This chain's CDR3 is CASSLDSGLAKTQYF. In DNA form, the CDR3 reads TGTGCCAGCAGTCTGGACTCCGGACTAGCCAAGACCCAGTACTTC.

The V gene is TRBV4-2, the J gene TRBJ2-2, with a weak D call TRBD2 (5 bases). The CDR3 runs to 17 residues. The V and J ends lost 0 bases and 0 bases respectively, with 11 bases between them. Germline V gene sequence: CDR1 LGHNA, CDR2 YNFKEQ. CDR3 protein: CASSQDSNGANTGELFF. As DNA, the CDR3 is TGTGCCAGCAGCCAAGATTCGAACGGGGCGAACACCGGGGAGCTGTTTTTT.

The J gene is TRBJ2-7, the V gene TRBV18; unclear D gene. The CDR3 totals 13 residues. Germline CDR1 reads KGHSH; CDR2 reads LQKENI. V shed 6 bases and J shed 5 bases, with 14 bases lying between them. The CDR3: CASSSVAPHEQYF. CDR3 in DNA: TGTGCCAGCTCCTCCGTGGCTCCCCACGAGCAGTACTTC. The complete variable domain, with remaining parts taken from reference TRBV18 and TRBJ2-7, reads NAGVMQNPRHLVRRRGQEARLRCSPMKGHSHVYWYRQLPEEGLKFMVYLQKENIIDESGMPKERFSAEFPKEGPSILRIQQVVRGDSAAYFCASSSVAPHEQYFGPGTRLTVT.

The J gene is TRBJ1-6, the V gene TRBV27, with D unclear. The CDR3 extends over 13 amino acids. The germline CDR1 and CDR2 sequences are MNHEY and SMNVEV (reference sequence). V lost 3 bases and J 5 bases, leaving 5 bases between the germline ends. CDR3 region: CASSFRNNSPLHF. In nucleotides, the CDR3 is TGTGCCAGCAGTTTCAGGAATAATTCACCCCTCCACTTT.

This clone was detected only once. The chain has TRBV27 and TRBJ1-6; a possible D gene is TRBD1 (5 bases). Germline loops: CDR1 MNHEY, CDR2 SMNVEV (reference sequence). V was clipped by 0 bases and J by 8 bases, with 8 bases between them. This CDR3 is built from 14 residues. CDR3 region: CASSLSGVDSPLHF. The CDR3, as DNA: TGTGCCAGCAGTTTATCAGGGGTAGATTCACCCCTCCACTTT.

With regard to this clone: Mismatch with germline at one junction end may stem from a read error. The chain is built from TRBV27 and TRBJ2-7; D is perhaps TRBD1 (6 bases). CDR1 is MNHEY, CDR2 SMNVEV, per germline (reference sequence). This CDR3 region has 14 residues. CDR3 nucleotides: TGTGCCAGCAGTCCCCGAGGACAGTCCTTCGAGCAGTACTTC. Its protein is CASSPRGQSFEQYF.

The chain joins TRBV4-2 to TRBJ2-1; 7 positions match TRBD2. Germline V CDR1 and CDR2: LGHNA, YNFKEQ. V was clipped by 1 base and J by 10 bases; unmatched bases: 7. CDR3 length equals 14 residues. In DNA form, the CDR3 reads TGTGCCAGCAGCCAAGCCTTGAGAGCGGGAGAGCAGTTCTTC. This gives the protein CASSQALRAGEQFF.

The chain links TRBV13 to TRBJ2-3; no firm D call. The germline V gene encodes CDR1 PRHDT and CDR2 FYEKMQ (reference sequence). V was clipped by 8 bases and J by 3 bases, with 6 bases between them. The CDR3 loop spans 11 amino acids. The CDR3 DNA is TGTGCCAGCGGCCAAACAGATACGCAGTATTTT. This sequence encodes CASGQTDTQYF.

The chain employs TRBV27 and TRBJ2-1; D may be TRBD2 (6 bases). The CDR3 contains 13 residues. Germline CDR1 MNHEY, CDR2 SMNVEV (reference sequence). V lost 5 bases and J 9 bases, leaving 14 bases between the germline ends. Here the CDR3 reads CASSRLGGGEQFF. CDR3 in DNA: TGTGCCAGCAGTCGCTTGGGGGGAGGTGAGCAGTTCTTC.

The chain has TRBV19 and TRBJ1-3; TRBD1 aligns across 10 bases. This CDR3 has 15 residues. Germline values: CDR1 LNHDA, CDR2 SQIVND (reference sequence). Trimming at V came to 4 bases and at J to 4 bases, leaving 4 bases not matched to a gene. The CDR3, as DNA: TGTGCCAGTAGTAGACAGGGGGCAGGAGGAAACACCATATATTTT. The encoded protein is CASSRQGAGGNTIYF.

This chain joins TRBV12-3 or TRBV12-4 and TRBJ2-3; D is unresolved. The CDR3 consists of 12 residues. Trimming pared 5 bases from V and 5 bases from J, leaving 8 bases between. DNA for the CDR3: TGTGCCAGCAGTCTATTCGGAGATACGCAGTATTTT. Its protein product is CASSLFGDTQYF.

This clone occurred once. The V call is TRBV28, the J call TRBJ2-1; 9 positions agree with TRBD1. The V gene end was trimmed by 6 bases and the J gene end by 7 bases; junction bases not matched to a gene: 10. CDR3 size: 15 residues. Germline values: CDR1 MDHEN, CDR2 SYDVKM. The CDR3 region is CASSLGQGGSNEQFF. CDR3 DNA sequence: TGTGCCAGCAGCTTGGGACAGGGTGGGTCGAATGAGCAGTTCTTC.

This rearrangement joins TRBV30 to TRBJ1-1; the D gene is possibly TRBD1 (6 bases). The CDR3 extends over 11 amino acids. CDR1 and CDR2 from the germline V gene are GTSNPN and SVGIG (reference sequence). Trimming removed 6 bases at V and 7 bases at J, with 12 bases between. CDR3 protein: CACYRVNEAFF. The CDR3 coding sequence is TGTGCCTGCTACAGGGTGAATGAAGCTTTCTTT.

The chain recombines TRBV15 with TRBJ2-7; possible D gene TRBD1, 6 bases. CDR1 LNHNV and CDR2 YYDKDF come from the germline V gene (reference sequence). The length of the CDR3 is 15 residues. Trimming removed 0 bases from V and 7 bases from J, with 16 bases in between. For the CDR3, the DNA is TGTGCCACCAGCAGAGAAACAGGGTATTTGGGGGAGCAGTACTTC. It specifies CATSRETGYLGEQYF.

This sequence joins TRBV30 and TRBJ2-3; 11 bases are a match to TRBD2. The V gene end was trimmed by 0 bases and the J gene end by 5 bases; junction bases not matched to a gene: 4. Germline lookup yields CDR1 GTSNPN and CDR2 SVGIG (reference sequence). This CDR3 has 15 amino acids. Written as DNA, the CDR3 is TGTGCCTGGAGTGTAGGGCTAGCGGGGGGAGATACGCAGTATTTT. Translating gives CAWSVGLAGGDTQYF.

The rearrangement uses TRBV9 and TRBJ2-1; 8 bases agree with TRBD2. V lost 0 bases and J lost 12; bases outside the gene matches: 11. This CDR3 has 15 residues. CDR1 and CDR2 from the germline V gene are SGDLS and YYNGEE. Here the CDR3 DNA reads TGTGCCAGCAGCGTAGACGGGACTAGTGACGGTAGGCAGTTCTTC. Translation gives CASSVDGTSDGRQFF.

The genes are TRBV19 and TRBJ2-6, with a tentative D call TRBD1 (6 bases). The germline V gene has CDR1 LNHDA and CDR2 SQIVND (reference sequence). V lost 5 bases, J lost 0 bases, and 11 bases lay in between. The CDR3 runs to 16 residues. In DNA, the CDR3 is TGTGCCAGTAGTTCGGGACACCTCTCTGGGGCCAACGTCCTGACTTTC. It encodes CASSSGHLSGANVLTF.

CDR3 residues: CASSSLDRAMNTEAFF. In nucleotides, the CDR3 is TGTGCCAGCAGCTCCTTAGACAGGGCGATGAACACTGAAGCTTTCTTT. V and J are TRBV7-8 and TRBJ1-1, with 7 bases identical to TRBD1. Germline loops: CDR1 SGHVS, CDR2 FQNEAQ. J was trimmed by 0 bases and V by 4 bases; bases with no gene match: 8. The CDR3 covers 16 residues.

Comment on this clone: Given a far larger clone just one base away, this is likely a sequencing read error. This chain uses TRBV2 with TRBJ2-5, with 11 bases aligning to TRBD2. The CDR3 has 15 amino acids. Germline loops: CDR1 SNHLY, CDR2 FYNNEI. Written as DNA, the CDR3 is TGTGCCTGCAGTGAAGAACTAGCGGGAGAGGAGACCCAGTACTTC. It encodes CACSEELAGEETQYF.

The rearrangement joins TRBV12-3 or TRBV12-4 to TRBJ1-2, with D tentatively TRBD1 (5 bases). V lost 5 bases and J 7 bases, leaving 14 bases between the germline ends. This CDR3 spans 13 amino acids. Here the CDR3 reads CASSTLGGGGYTF. The CDR3 bases are TGTGCCAGCAGTACCTTGGGGGGAGGTGGCTACACCTTC.

Only one count was recorded for this clone. J is TRBJ2-3 and V is TRBV5-1; 16 bases agree with TRBD2. CDR3 size: 16 residues. Germline V gene data show CDR1 as SGHRS and CDR2 as YFSETQ. Germline trimming cut 4 bases from V and 4 bases from J; bases unmatched to any gene: 3. The CDR3 DNA sequence: TGCGCCAGCAGCCCGGGACTAGCGGGGGGGCCAGATACGCAGTATTTT. The encoded protein is CASSPGLAGGPDTQYF. Drawing the rest from reference TRBV5-1 and TRBJ2-3, the complete variable domain is KAGVTQTPRYLIKTRGQQVTLSCSPISGHRSVSWYQQTPGQGLQFLFEYFSETQRNKGNFPGRFSGRQFSNSRSEMNVSTLELGDSALYLCASSPGLAGGPDTQYFGPGTRLTVL.

The rearrangement uses TRBV27 and TRBJ2-3; D unresolved. Looked up from germline, CDR1 is MNHEY and CDR2 is SMNVEV (reference sequence). The V end was cut by 4 bases, the J end by 7 bases, with 9 bases between. The CDR3 is 12 residues long. As DNA, the CDR3 is TGTGCCAGCAGTTCAGATTGGTATACGCAGTATTTT. Protein product: CASSSDWYTQYF.

The chain carries TRBV11-2 and TRBJ1-1; the match to TRBD1 covers 7 bases. The CDR3 length is 15 residues. The junction had 5 bases not matched to a gene; V was cut back by 2 bases and J by 2 bases. Germline V gene data show CDR1 as SGHAT and CDR2 as FQNNGV. CDR3 protein: CASSLRQGGNTEAFF. CDR3 sequence (DNA): TGTGCCAGCAGCTTAAGGCAGGGGGGAAACACTGAAGCTTTCTTT.

The chain couples TRBV5-4 to TRBJ2-6; D is possibly TRBD1 (6 bases). Trimming shortened V by 0 bases and J by 2 bases, and 9 bases separated the two germline ends. CDR1 is SGHNT, CDR2 YYREEE, per germline (reference sequence). The CDR3 has 16 amino acids. The CDR3 sequence: CASSLVRQAGANVLTF. As DNA, the CDR3 is TGTGCCAGCAGCTTGGTCAGACAGGCTGGGGCCAACGTCCTGACTTTC.

V is TRBV11-2 and J is TRBJ2-1; D unclear. The V gene's germline CDR1 is SGHAT and CDR2 FQNNGV. The length of the CDR3 is 14 residues. With 7 bases removed from V and 9 bases from J, the gap between germline ends came to 19 bases. CDR3 sequence reads: CASTQSHGVVEQFF. For the CDR3, the DNA is TGTGCCAGCACCCAATCCCACGGTGTTGTTGAGCAGTTCTTC.

Points on this clone: Other DNA sequences in this specimen translate into the identical CDR3. This chain joins TRBV9 and TRBJ2-3, with a weak D call TRBD1 (6 bases). Trimming removed 0 bases from V and 5 bases from J, with 10 bases in between. This CDR3 is 14 amino acids long. Germline V CDR1 and CDR2: SGDLS, YYNGEE. The DNA for the CDR3 is TGTGCCAGCAGCGTAGGGGGGCTGGAAGATACGCAGTATTTT. Translating it yields CASSVGGLEDTQYF.

The chain uses TRBV6-5 and TRBJ2-5; 7 bases agree with TRBD1. The CDR3 is 14 residues long. Trimming cost V 8 bases and J 5 bases; bases outside gene matches: 11. The germline CDR1 and CDR2 sequences are MNHEY and SVGAGI. In nucleotides, the CDR3 is TGTGCCAGCCGAGACAGGGTAGAAATTGAGACCCAGTACTTC. It yields the protein CASRDRVEIETQYF.